This TCR beta chain appears in the sequencing data of a study of T cell responses to AZD1222 COVID-19 vaccine. Findings and limits, study-wide: Unmutated regions of variants are reportedly targeted by nearly half of spike-specific TCRs.

Remarks on this clone: Its cognate antigen is unknown.

The table came from immunoSEQ multiplex PCR; TCRdb's copy has only in-frame clones and leaves some out. The sample shows 150,000 to 200,000 clones, 85% to 90% of them seen only once. V gave up 6 bases and J gave up 4 bases, with 15 bases separating them. Germline loops: CDR1 GTSNPN, CDR2 SVGIG (reference sequence). There are 13 residues in the CDR3. The sample was peripheral blood, taken on day 0 of AZD1222 vaccination. This receptor was taken from an adult in good health. The chain has TRBV30 and TRBJ1-2; D is unresolved. This CDR3 is CACPYPSGYGYTF. Written as DNA, the CDR3 is TGTGCCTGCCCCTATCCGAGTGGCTATGGCTACACCTTC.